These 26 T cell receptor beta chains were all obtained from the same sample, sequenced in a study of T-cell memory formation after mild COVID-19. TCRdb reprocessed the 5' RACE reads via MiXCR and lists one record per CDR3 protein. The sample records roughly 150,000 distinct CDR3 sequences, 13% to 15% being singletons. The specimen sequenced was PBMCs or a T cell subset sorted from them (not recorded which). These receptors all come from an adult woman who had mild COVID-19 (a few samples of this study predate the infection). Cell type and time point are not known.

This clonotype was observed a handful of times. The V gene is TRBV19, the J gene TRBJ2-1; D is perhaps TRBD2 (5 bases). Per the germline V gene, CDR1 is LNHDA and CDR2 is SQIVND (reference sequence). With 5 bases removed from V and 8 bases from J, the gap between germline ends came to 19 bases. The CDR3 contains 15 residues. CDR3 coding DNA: TGTGCCAGTAGTCAAGGTTTCGGGGTAATGGATGAGCAGTTCTTC. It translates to CASSQGFGVMDEQFF. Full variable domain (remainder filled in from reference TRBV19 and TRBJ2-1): DGGITQSPKYLFRKEGQNVTLSCEQNLNHDAMYWYRQDPGQGLRLIYYSQIVNDFQKGDIAEGYSVSREKKESFPLTVTSAQKNPTAFYLCASSQGFGVMDEQFFGPGTRLTVL.

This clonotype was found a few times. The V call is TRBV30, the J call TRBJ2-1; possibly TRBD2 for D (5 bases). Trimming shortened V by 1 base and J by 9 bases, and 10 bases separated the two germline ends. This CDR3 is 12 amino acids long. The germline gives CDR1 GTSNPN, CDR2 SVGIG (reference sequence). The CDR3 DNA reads TGTGCCTGGAGTGCAACTAGGATTGAGCAGTTCTTC. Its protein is CAWSATRIEQFF.

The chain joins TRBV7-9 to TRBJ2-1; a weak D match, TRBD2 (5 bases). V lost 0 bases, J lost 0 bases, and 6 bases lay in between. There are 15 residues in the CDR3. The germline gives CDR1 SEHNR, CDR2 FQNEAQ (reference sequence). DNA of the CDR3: TGTGCCAGCAGCTTAGCGGGAGTCTCCTACAATGAGCAGTTCTTC. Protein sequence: CASSLAGVSYNEQFF.

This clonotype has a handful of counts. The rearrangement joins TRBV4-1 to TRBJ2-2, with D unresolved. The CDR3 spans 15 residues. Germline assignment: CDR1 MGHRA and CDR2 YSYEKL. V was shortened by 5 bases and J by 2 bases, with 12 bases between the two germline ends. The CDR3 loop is CASSDGYTNTGELFF. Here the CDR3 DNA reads TGCGCCAGCAGCGACGGATACACTAACACCGGGGAGCTGTTTTTT.

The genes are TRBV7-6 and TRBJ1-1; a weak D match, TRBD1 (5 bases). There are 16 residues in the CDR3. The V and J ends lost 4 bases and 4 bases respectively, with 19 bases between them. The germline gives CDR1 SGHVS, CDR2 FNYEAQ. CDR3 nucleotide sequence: TGTGCCAGCAGCTCCAGGGTAACTGGGGAGAGCACTGAAGCTTTCTTT. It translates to CASSSRVTGESTEAFF.

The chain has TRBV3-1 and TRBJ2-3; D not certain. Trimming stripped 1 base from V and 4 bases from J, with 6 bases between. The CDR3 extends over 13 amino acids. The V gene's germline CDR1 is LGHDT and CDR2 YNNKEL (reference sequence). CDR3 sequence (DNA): TGTGCCAGCAGCCAAGTAAAAGCAGATACGCAGTATTTT. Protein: CASSQVKADTQYF.

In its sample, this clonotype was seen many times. The CDR3 protein is CASSQDPIDRGNQPQHF. The CDR3 DNA reads as TGTGCCAGCAGCCAAGACCCGATAGACAGGGGTAATCAGCCCCAGCATTTT. The chain combines TRBV3-1 with TRBJ1-5; TRBD1 aligns across 8 bases. The CDR3 has 17 amino acids. Germline trimming cut 0 bases from V and 4 bases from J; bases unmatched to any gene: 8. CDR1 is LGHDT and CDR2 is YNNKEL in the germline V gene (reference sequence).

The CDR3 coding sequence is TGTGCCTGGACCGGAATGGGCCCCTACGAGCAGTACTTC. This encodes CAWTGMGPYEQYF. The chain recombines TRBV30 with TRBJ2-7, with D unclear. Germline V CDR1 and CDR2: GTSNPN, SVGIG (reference sequence). The CDR3 is 13 amino acids. V gave up 4 bases and J gave up 2 bases, with 12 bases separating them.

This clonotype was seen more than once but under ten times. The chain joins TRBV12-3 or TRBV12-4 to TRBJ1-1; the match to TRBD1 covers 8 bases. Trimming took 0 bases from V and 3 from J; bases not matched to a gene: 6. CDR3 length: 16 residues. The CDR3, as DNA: TGTGCCAGCAGTTTAGCCGATAAGACAGGGGACACTGAAGCTTTCTTT. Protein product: CASSLADKTGDTEAFF.

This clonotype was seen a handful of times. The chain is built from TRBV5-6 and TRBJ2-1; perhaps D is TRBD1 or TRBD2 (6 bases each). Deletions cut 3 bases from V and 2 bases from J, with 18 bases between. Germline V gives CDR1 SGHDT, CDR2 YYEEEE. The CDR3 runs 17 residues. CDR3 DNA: TGTGCCAGCAGCTCATTAGCGGAAGGACAGACCTACAATGAGCAGTTCTTC. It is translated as CASSSLAEGQTYNEQFF.

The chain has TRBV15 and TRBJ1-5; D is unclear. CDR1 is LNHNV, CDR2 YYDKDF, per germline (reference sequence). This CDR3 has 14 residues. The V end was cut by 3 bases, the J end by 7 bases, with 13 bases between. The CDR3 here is CATSRDSANQPQHF. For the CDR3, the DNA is TGTGCCACCAGCAGGGATTCGGCAAACCAGCCCCAGCATTTT.

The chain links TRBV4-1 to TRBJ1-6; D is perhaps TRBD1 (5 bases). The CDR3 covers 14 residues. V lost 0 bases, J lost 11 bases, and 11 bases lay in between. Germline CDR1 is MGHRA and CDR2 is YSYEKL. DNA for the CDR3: TGCGCCAGCAGCCAAGATTGGGGGAGGACACCCCTCCACTTT. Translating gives CASSQDWGRTPLHF.

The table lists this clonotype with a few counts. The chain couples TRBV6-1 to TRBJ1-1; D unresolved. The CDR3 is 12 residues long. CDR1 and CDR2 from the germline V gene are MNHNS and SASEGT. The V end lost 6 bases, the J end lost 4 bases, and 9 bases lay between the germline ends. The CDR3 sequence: CASRLPPTEAFF. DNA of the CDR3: TGTGCCAGCAGGCTCCCCCCCACTGAAGCTTTCTTT.

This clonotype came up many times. CDR3 residues: CSATGGGFSYNEQFF. CDR3 nucleotides: TGCAGTGCTACAGGGGGCGGATTCTCCTACAATGAGCAGTTCTTC. This sequence joins TRBV20-1 and TRBJ2-1; 8 bases line up with TRBD1. The length of the CDR3 is 15 residues. V was clipped by 4 bases and J by 0 bases; unmatched bases: 5. CDR1 is DFQATT, CDR2 SNEGSKA, per germline (reference sequence).

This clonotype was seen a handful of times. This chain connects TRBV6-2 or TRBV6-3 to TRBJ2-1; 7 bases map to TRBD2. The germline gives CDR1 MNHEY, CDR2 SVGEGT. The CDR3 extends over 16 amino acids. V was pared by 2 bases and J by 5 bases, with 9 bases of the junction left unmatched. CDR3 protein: CASSYGDYPSNNEQFF. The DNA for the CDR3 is TGTGCCAGCAGTTACGGGGACTACCCATCAAACAATGAGCAGTTCTTC.

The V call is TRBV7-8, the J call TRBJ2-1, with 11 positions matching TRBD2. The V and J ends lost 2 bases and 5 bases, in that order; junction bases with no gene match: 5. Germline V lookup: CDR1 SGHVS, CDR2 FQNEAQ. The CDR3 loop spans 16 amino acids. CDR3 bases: TGTGCCAGCAGCTTAATGGGACTAGCGGCCAACAATGAGCAGTTCTTC. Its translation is CASSLMGLAANNEQFF.

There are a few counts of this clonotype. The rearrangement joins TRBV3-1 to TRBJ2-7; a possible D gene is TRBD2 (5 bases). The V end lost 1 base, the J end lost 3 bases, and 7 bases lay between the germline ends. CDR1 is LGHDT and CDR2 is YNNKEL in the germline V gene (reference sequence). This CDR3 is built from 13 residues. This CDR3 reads CASSQGESYEQYF. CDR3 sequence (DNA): TGTGCCAGCAGCCAAGGGGAGAGCTACGAGCAGTACTTC.

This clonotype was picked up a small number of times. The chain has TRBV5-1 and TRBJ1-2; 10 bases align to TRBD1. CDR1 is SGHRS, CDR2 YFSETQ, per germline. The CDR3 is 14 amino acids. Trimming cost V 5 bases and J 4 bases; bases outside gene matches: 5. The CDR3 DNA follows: TGCGCCAGCAGGTTCGACAGGGGGCTCTATGGCTACACCTTC. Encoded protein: CASRFDRGLYGYTF. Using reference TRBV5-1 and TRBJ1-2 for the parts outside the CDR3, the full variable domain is KAGVTQTPRYLIKTRGQQVTLSCSPISGHRSVSWYQQTPGQGLQFLFEYFSETQRNKGNFPGRFSGRQFSNSRSEMNVSTLELGDSALYLCASRFDRGLYGYTFGSGTRLTVV.

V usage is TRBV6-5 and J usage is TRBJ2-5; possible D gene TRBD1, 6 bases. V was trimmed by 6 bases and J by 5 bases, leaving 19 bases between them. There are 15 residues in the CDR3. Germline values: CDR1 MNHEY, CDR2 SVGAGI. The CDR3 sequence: CASSSGALSSETQYF. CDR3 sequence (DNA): TGTGCCAGCAGCTCAGGGGCACTATCGTCGGAGACCCAGTACTTC.

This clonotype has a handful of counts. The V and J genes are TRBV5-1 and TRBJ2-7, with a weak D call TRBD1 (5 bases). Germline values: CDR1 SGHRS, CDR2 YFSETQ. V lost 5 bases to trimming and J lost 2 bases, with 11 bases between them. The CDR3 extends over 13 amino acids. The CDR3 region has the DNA TGCGCCAGCAGGACAGAAGGGACCTACGAGCAGTACTTC. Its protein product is CASRTEGTYEQYF. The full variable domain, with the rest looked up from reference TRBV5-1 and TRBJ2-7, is KAGVTQTPRYLIKTRGQQVTLSCSPISGHRSVSWYQQTPGQGLQFLFEYFSETQRNKGNFPGRFSGRQFSNSRSEMNVSTLELGDSALYLCASRTEGTYEQYFGPGTRLTVT.

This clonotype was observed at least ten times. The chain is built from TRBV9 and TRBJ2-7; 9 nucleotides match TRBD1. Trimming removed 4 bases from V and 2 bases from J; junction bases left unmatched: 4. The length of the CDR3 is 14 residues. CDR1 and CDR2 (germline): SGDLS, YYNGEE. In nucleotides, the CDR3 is TGTGCCAGCAGCTCGGGGACAGGGACCTACGAGCAGTACTTC. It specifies CASSSGTGTYEQYF. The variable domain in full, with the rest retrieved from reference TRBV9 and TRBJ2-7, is DSGVTQTPKHLITATGQRVTLRCSPRSGDLSVYWYQQSLDQGLQFLIQYYNGEERAKGNILERFSAQQFPDLHSELNLSSLELGDSALYFCASSSGTGTYEQYFGPGTRLTVT.

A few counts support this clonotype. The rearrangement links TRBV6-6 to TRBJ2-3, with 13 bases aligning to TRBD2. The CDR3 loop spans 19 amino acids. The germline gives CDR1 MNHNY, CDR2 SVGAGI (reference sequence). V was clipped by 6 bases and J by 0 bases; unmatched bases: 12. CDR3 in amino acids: CASSPGLAGAQFSTDTQYF. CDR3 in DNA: TGTGCCAGCAGCCCCGGACTAGCGGGGGCCCAGTTTAGCACAGATACGCAGTATTTT.

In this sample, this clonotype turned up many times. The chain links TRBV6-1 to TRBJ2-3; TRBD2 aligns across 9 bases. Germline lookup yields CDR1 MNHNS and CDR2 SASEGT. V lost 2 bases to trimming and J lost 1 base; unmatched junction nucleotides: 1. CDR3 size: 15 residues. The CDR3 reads CASSEIAGGTDTQYF. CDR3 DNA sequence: TGTGCCAGCAGTGAAATAGCGGGGGGCACAGATACGCAGTATTTT.

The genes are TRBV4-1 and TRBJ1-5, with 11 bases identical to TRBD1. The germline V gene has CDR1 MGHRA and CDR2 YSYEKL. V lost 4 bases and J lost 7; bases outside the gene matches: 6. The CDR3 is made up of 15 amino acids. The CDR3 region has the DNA TGCGCCAGCAGCCCAAGGACAGGGGGCAGACAGCCCCAGCATTTT. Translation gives CASSPRTGGRQPQHF.

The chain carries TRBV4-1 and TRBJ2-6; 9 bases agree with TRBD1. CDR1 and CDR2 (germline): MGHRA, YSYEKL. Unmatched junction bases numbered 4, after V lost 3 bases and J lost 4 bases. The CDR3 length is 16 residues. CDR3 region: CASSQIQGAGANVLTF. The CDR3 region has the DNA TGCGCCAGCAGCCAGATACAGGGGGCCGGGGCCAACGTCCTGACTTTC.

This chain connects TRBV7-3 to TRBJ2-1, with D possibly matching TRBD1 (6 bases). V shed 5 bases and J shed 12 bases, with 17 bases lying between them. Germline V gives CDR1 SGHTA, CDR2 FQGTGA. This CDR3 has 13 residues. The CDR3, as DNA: TGTGCCAGCAGCCCAGGGGATCCGGCGGGGCAGTTCTTC. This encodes CASSPGDPAGQFF.